Listed here are 23 T cell receptor beta chains from one sample, sequenced in a study of identical twins. TCRdb passed the 5' RACE reads through MiXCR, listing each CDR3 protein once. This sample has about 210,000 distinct CDR3 sequences, with around 10% found just once. The sequenced sample was memory (CD45RO+) T cells sorted from blood. These receptors were collected from a woman aged 18-29 years in good health.

This clonotype was counted at least ten times. The J gene is TRBJ1-2, the V gene TRBV5-1, with D unresolved. The germline V and J ends were trimmed by 2 bases and 0 bases, with 5 bases remaining between them. The CDR3 consists of 13 residues. Germline-derived CDR1 and CDR2 are SGHRS and YFSETQ. The CDR3 protein is CASSLSANYGYTF. CDR3 nucleotides: TGCGCCAGCAGCTTATCAGCTAACTATGGCTACACCTTC.

In this sample, this clonotype turned up many times. The chain couples TRBV18 to TRBJ2-1, with 11 bases identical to TRBD2. The V gene's germline CDR1 is KGHSH and CDR2 LQKENI. V trimming: 3 bases; J trimming: 7 bases; junction bases outside the gene matches: 8. This CDR3 is built from 16 residues. CDR3 protein: CASSPPMVAGGNEQFF. The CDR3 DNA follows: TGTGCCAGCTCACCCCCGATGGTAGCGGGGGGGAATGAGCAGTTCTTC.

The chain is built from TRBV5-1 and TRBJ2-5, with D tentatively TRBD2 (6 bases). Per the germline V gene, CDR1 is SGHRS and CDR2 is YFSETQ. This CDR3 is 13 amino acids long. The V end lost 7 bases, the J end lost 5 bases, and 15 bases lay between the germline ends. The DNA of the CDR3 is TGCGCCAGCCGACTAGGGGTTGGGGAGACCCAGTACTTC. Its translation is CASRLGVGETQYF.

This chain links TRBV5-1 with TRBJ1-6; a weak D match, TRBD1 (5 bases). V was clipped by 6 bases and J by 7 bases, with 14 bases between them. Germline values: CDR1 SGHRS, CDR2 YFSETQ. This CDR3 is built from 14 residues. CDR3 in amino acids: CASTKGRGNSPLHF. Written as DNA, the CDR3 is TGCGCCAGCACCAAGGGGAGAGGGAATTCACCCCTCCACTTT.

This clonotype was observed at least ten times. V usage is TRBV6-5 and J usage is TRBJ2-1; 14 bases are shared with TRBD2. Trimming took 0 bases from V and 7 from J; bases not matched to a gene: 2. The CDR3 runs to 16 residues. The germline gives CDR1 MNHEY, CDR2 SVGAGI. CDR3 loop: CASSYSRLAGGNEQFF. The CDR3, as DNA: TGTGCCAGCAGTTACTCGAGACTAGCGGGAGGGAATGAGCAGTTCTTC.

This clonotype was seen repeatedly, ten times or more. The genes are TRBV6-2 or TRBV6-3 and TRBJ2-7; D is perhaps TRBD2 (6 bases). The V gene's germline CDR1 is MNHEY and CDR2 SVGEGT. Trimming stripped 7 bases from V and 0 bases from J, with 13 bases between. The CDR3 length is 14 residues. In DNA form, the CDR3 reads TGTGCCAGCAACCGGGACTTTACCTCCTACGAGCAGTACTTC. Translating it yields CASNRDFTSYEQYF.

The V and J genes are TRBV5-5 and TRBJ2-7; D is perhaps TRBD1 (9 bases). Trimming stripped 0 bases from V and 6 bases from J, with 25 bases between. CDR3 size: 18 residues. Germline V gene data show CDR1 as SGHKS and CDR2 as YYEKEE (reference sequence). The CDR3 nucleotides are TGTGCCAGCAGCTTGGTTCTCTTCGTTAGCGGGACAGGGCGCGAGCAGTACTTC. It specifies CASSLVLFVSGTGREQYF.

In its sample, this clonotype was seen many times. The chain has TRBV7-2 and TRBJ2-7; 8 bases line up with TRBD2. Losses at the gene ends were 3 bases for V and 3 bases for J; bases not matched to a gene: 4. This CDR3 region has 14 residues. Germline V gene data show CDR1 as SGHTA and CDR2 as FQGNSA. CDR3 residues: CASSFGGADYEQYF. The CDR3 DNA reads TGTGCCAGCAGCTTCGGGGGGGCGGACTACGAGCAGTACTTC.

This clonotype was observed a handful of times. The CDR3 DNA sequence: TGCGCCAGCAGCCAAGATCCCCCCTCAGACAGGGACGCCCTCGAGCAGTACTTC. Residues: CASSQDPPSDRDALEQYF. This rearrangement joins TRBV4-1 to TRBJ2-7; 7 bases are a match to TRBD1. The CDR3 length is 18 residues. V trimming: 0 bases; J trimming: 6 bases; junction bases outside the gene matches: 17. The germline V gene has CDR1 MGHRA and CDR2 YSYEKL.

A few counts support this clonotype. The chain combines TRBV4-2 with TRBJ2-7; TRBD2 agrees at 10 bases. Losses at the gene ends were 3 bases for V and 3 bases for J; bases not matched to a gene: 5. Germline lookup yields CDR1 LGHNA and CDR2 YNFKEQ. CDR3 length equals 15 residues. The CDR3 DNA sequence: TGTGCCAGCAGCCACCTCACTAGCGGGAACTACGAGCAGTACTTC. The encoded protein is CASSHLTSGNYEQYF.

V and J are TRBV11-2 and TRBJ2-7; TRBD2 matches 10 bases. Germline-derived CDR1 and CDR2 are SGHAT and FQNNGV. The V and J ends lost 5 bases and 0 bases, in that order; junction bases with no gene match: 7. The CDR3 loop spans 16 amino acids. The CDR3 loop reads CASSEEASGGSYEQYF. DNA for the CDR3: TGTGCCAGCAGCGAGGAGGCTAGCGGGGGCTCCTACGAGCAGTACTTC.

Ten or more counts support this clonotype. This sequence joins TRBV12-3 or TRBV12-4 and TRBJ1-1, with TRBD1 matching 7 bases. The CDR3 covers 13 residues. The V segment lost 7 bases and the J segment 4 bases; nucleotides outside the gene matches: 6. The chain's CDR3 is CASTPSGGTEAFF. CDR3 DNA sequence: TGTGCCAGCACTCCCTCAGGGGGCACTGAAGCTTTCTTT.

This clonotype came up a few times. This chain connects TRBV2 to TRBJ2-7, with D hard to call. The CDR3 runs 15 residues. Looked up from germline, CDR1 is SNHLY and CDR2 is FYNNEI. The germline V and J ends were trimmed by 3 bases and 0 bases, with 12 bases remaining between them. The CDR3 loop reads CASSDWAAYSYEQYF. CDR3 nucleotide sequence: TGTGCCAGCAGTGATTGGGCAGCGTACTCCTACGAGCAGTACTTC.

This clonotype was seen many times. The chain couples TRBV6-1 to TRBJ2-1; unclear D gene. The CDR3 spans 12 residues. V shed 8 bases and J shed 6 bases, with 11 bases lying between them. CDR1 is MNHNS and CDR2 is SASEGT in the germline V gene. DNA for the CDR3: TGTGCCAGCGCCCTTTCCACCAATGAGCAGTTCTTC. It yields the protein CASALSTNEQFF.

This clonotype was recorded a few times. The V and J genes are TRBV5-6 and TRBJ2-1; 9 positions agree with TRBD2. The CDR3 sequence is 14 residues long. Germline CDR1 and CDR2: SGHDT and YYEEEE. V was clipped by 4 bases and J by 6 bases; unmatched bases: 5. CDR3 bases: TGTGCCAGCAGCGGCGGGGGGGTTGGCAATGAGCAGTTCTTC. Its translation is CASSGGGVGNEQFF.

This clonotype has a count of ten or more. The V gene is TRBV10-3, the J gene TRBJ1-3, with D possibly TRBD1 on 5 matching bases. CDR3 length: 15 residues. Germline loops: CDR1 ENHRY, CDR2 SYGVKD. Trimming pared 6 bases from V and 0 bases from J, leaving 12 bases between. This CDR3 is CAIRGDATSGNTIYF. The CDR3 DNA reads TGTGCCATCAGGGGGGACGCCACCTCTGGAAACACCATATATTTT.

This clonotype was counted a few times. The chain uses TRBV6-1 and TRBJ1-2; D is possibly TRBD1 (6 bases). Germline lookup yields CDR1 MNHNS and CDR2 SASEGT. The CDR3 runs to 17 residues. V was shortened by 6 bases and J by 4 bases, with 24 bases between the two germline ends. The CDR3 DNA is TGTGCCAGCAGCCCCACGACCCAGGGGACGCGGTTCTATGGCTACACCTTC. As protein: CASSPTTQGTRFYGYTF.

The chain is built from TRBV20-1 and TRBJ2-3; 11 bases agree with TRBD2. The CDR3 contains 14 residues. J lost 4 bases, V lost 5 bases, and 5 bases had no gene match. Per the germline V gene, CDR1 is DFQATT and CDR2 is SNEGSKA (reference sequence). For the CDR3, the DNA is TGCAGTGCTCGTGGACTAGCGGGCCCAGATACGCAGTATTTT. Encoded protein: CSARGLAGPDTQYF.

The chain employs TRBV9 and TRBJ2-1, with TRBD2 matching 13 bases. Germline V gene sequence: CDR1 SGDLS, CDR2 YYNGEE. The CDR3 contains 15 residues. The ends lost 2 bases at V and 9 bases at J; junction bases unmatched: 5. CDR3 loop: CASSVRTSGRGEQFF. In nucleotides, the CDR3 is TGTGCCAGCAGCGTCCGGACTAGCGGGAGAGGTGAGCAGTTCTTC.

This clonotype showed up just a few times. This chain links TRBV10-3 with TRBJ1-1, with no clear D. This CDR3 is built from 14 residues. Trimming stripped 2 bases from V and 1 base from J, with 8 bases between. The germline V gene has CDR1 ENHRY and CDR2 SYGVKD. The CDR3 sequence: CAISEGRENTEAFF. The CDR3 DNA sequence: TGTGCCATCAGTGAGGGGCGGGAGAACACTGAAGCTTTCTTT.

This clonotype was found many times. This chain connects TRBV12-3 or TRBV12-4 to TRBJ2-3; D uncertain. Trimming removed 7 bases at V and 2 bases at J, with 4 bases between. The CDR3 is made up of 11 amino acids. CDR3 sequence: CASTFTDTQYF. CDR3 in DNA: TGTGCCAGCACCTTCACAGATACGCAGTATTTT.

The chain uses TRBV20-1 and TRBJ2-1; a possible D gene is TRBD2 (5 bases). Germline lookup yields CDR1 DFQATT and CDR2 SNEGSKA (reference sequence). Trimming stripped 6 bases from V and 12 bases from J, with 18 bases between. The CDR3 has 12 residues. The CDR3: CSAPRSGTGQFF. CDR3 DNA: TGCAGTGCCCCAAGGAGCGGAACTGGGCAGTTCTTC.

The CDR3 DNA reads TGTGCCAGCCATAGACAGCAGAACACTGAAGCTTTCTTT. It yields the protein CASHRQQNTEAFF. This rearrangement joins TRBV2 to TRBJ1-1; a weak D match, TRBD1 (5 bases). V was pared by 8 bases and J by 1 base, with 11 bases between. The CDR3 totals 13 residues. Germline CDR1 and CDR2: SNHLY and FYNNEI.